Below, 10 T cell receptor beta chains from the same sample are listed, as sequenced in a study of shared clonotypes between healthy human individuals. The repertoire was sequenced with immunoSEQ multiplex PCR; TCRdb's copy has only in-frame clones and lacks some. The table records 2.3 million or so clones, about 92% of them present only once. The sequenced sample was naive CD4+ T cells from PBMCs. The subset was: CD45RA+ positively selected. The receptors originated from a man aged 18 to 30 in good health. Some clones in this sample may be carry-over from other donors' samples.

The J gene is TRBJ2-7, the V gene TRBV5-5; maybe TRBD1 (6 bases). CDR3 length equals 17 residues. V lost 1 base to trimming and J lost 4 bases, with 21 bases between them. Germline CDR1 reads SGHKS; CDR2 reads YYEKEE (reference sequence). The CDR3 DNA is TGTGCCAGCAGCTTGACCCTTACAGGGCTGGGTAGATACGAGCAGTACTTC. Its protein product is CASSLTLTGLGRYEQYF.

The chain carries TRBV7-9 and TRBJ2-1, with 8 positions matching TRBD1. Germline assignment: CDR1 SEHNR and CDR2 FQNEAQ (reference sequence). V gave up 5 bases and J gave up 4 bases; unmatched junction bases: 7. The CDR3 spans 15 residues. The CDR3 DNA is TGTGCCAGCAGCGCCGCCGGGACAGGATACAATGAGCAGTTCTTC. Its protein is CASSAAGTGYNEQFF. Based on the CDR3 plus reference TRBV7-9 and TRBJ2-1, the full variable domain is DTGVSQNPRHKITKRGQNVTFRCDPISEHNRLYWYRQTLGQGPEFLTYFQNEAQLEKSRLLSDRFSAERPKGSFSTLEIQRTEQGDSAMYLCASSAAGTGYNEQFFGPGTRLTVL.

The chain links TRBV30 to TRBJ2-7, with TRBD1 matching over 7 bases. The CDR3 length is 13 residues. Germline V gene sequence: CDR1 GTSNPN, CDR2 SVGIG (reference sequence). V lost 5 bases to trimming and J lost 6 bases; unmatched junction nucleotides: 10. CDR3 loop: CAWGEETGSEQYF. Here the CDR3 DNA reads TGTGCCTGGGGAGAAGAGACAGGGAGCGAGCAGTACTTC.

The chain has TRBV5-1 and TRBJ1-2; the D is unclear. CDR3 length equals 15 residues. Trimming removed 7 bases from V and 4 bases from J, with 20 bases in between. Germline lookup yields CDR1 SGHRS and CDR2 YFSETQ. This CDR3 is CASSRGRDLSYGYTF. Written as DNA, the CDR3 is TGCGCCAGCTCCCGAGGGAGAGATCTGTCCTATGGCTACACCTTC.

V gene TRBV5-1 combines with J gene TRBJ2-7; 10 nucleotides agree with TRBD2. The CDR3 length is 13 residues. The V segment lost 6 bases and the J segment 7 bases; nucleotides outside the gene matches: 7. The V gene's germline CDR1 is SGHRS and CDR2 YFSETQ. CDR3 amino acids: CASTLAGVGEQYF. The CDR3 bases are TGCGCCAGCACCCTAGCGGGAGTGGGAGAGCAGTACTTC.

The chain uses TRBV7-6 and TRBJ1-4; 7 bases are a match to TRBD1. Germline V CDR1 and CDR2: SGHVS, FNYEAQ. This CDR3 comprises 15 residues. With V trimmed by 2 bases and J by 8 bases, 8 bases remained unmatched. CDR3 in DNA: TGTGCCAGCAGCTTAAGGGGAACAGGGGTCGAAAAACTGTTTTTT. Protein sequence: CASSLRGTGVEKLFF. The variable domain in full, with the rest retrieved from reference TRBV7-6 and TRBJ1-4, is GAGVSQSPRYKVTKRGQDVALRCDPISGHVSLYWYRQALGQGPEFLTYFNYEAQQDKSGLPNDRFSAERPEGSISTLTIQRTEQRDSAMYRCASSLRGTGVEKLFFGSGTQLSVL.

This chain links TRBV18 with TRBJ2-3; TRBD2 aligns across 10 bases. The CDR3 spans 14 residues. The germline V gene encodes CDR1 KGHSH and CDR2 LQKENI. Trimming cost V 11 bases and J 4 bases; bases outside gene matches: 9. The CDR3 region is CAAATSGGADTQYF. For the CDR3, the DNA is TGTGCCGCGGCGACAAGCGGGGGGGCAGATACGCAGTATTTT.

This clone was detected only once. The chain has TRBV5-1 and TRBJ1-1; the D is unclear. The germline V gene encodes CDR1 SGHRS and CDR2 YFSETQ. The CDR3 covers 15 residues. Trimming removed 0 bases from V and 1 base from J, with 10 bases in between. CDR3 coding DNA: TGCGCCAGCAGCTTGGGGGCGTTTACGAACACTGAAGCTTTCTTT. Protein sequence: CASSLGAFTNTEAFF.

This clone has a handful of counts. Other DNA sequences in this specimen translate into the identical CDR3. The genes are TRBV29-1 and TRBJ1-1; D call uncertain. Germline CDR1 is SQVTM and CDR2 is ANQGSEA. Trimming removed 6 bases at V and 0 bases at J, with 8 bases between. The CDR3 has 12 residues. The CDR3 loop reads CSVGRMNTEAFF. CDR3 bases: TGCAGCGTCGGACGGATGAACACTGAAGCTTTCTTT.

Worth noting for this clone: Within the sample, other DNA sequences also encode this same CDR3. The chain combines TRBV5-1 with TRBJ1-3; perhaps TRBD1 as D (5 bases). The germline gives CDR1 SGHRS, CDR2 YFSETQ. V dropped 4 bases and J dropped 4 bases, with 9 bases sitting between them. The CDR3 runs 13 residues. The chain's CDR3 is CASSRDVGNTIYF. For the CDR3, the DNA is TGCGCCAGCAGCCGGGACGTGGGAAACACCATATATTTT. Supplemented by reference TRBV5-1 and TRBJ1-3, the full variable domain reads KAGVTQTPRYLIKTRGQQVTLSCSPISGHRSVSWYQQTPGQGLQFLFEYFSETQRNKGNFPGRFSGRQFSNSRSEMNVSTLELGDSALYLCASSRDVGNTIYFGEGSWLTVV.